This TCR beta chain was found in a study of T cells in Graves' hyperthyroidism and ophthalmopathy. TCR beta CDR3 region amplification was performed from RNA transcripts. The primer set for the first-round RT-PCR of the TCR CDR3 was HTBI. TCRdb ran MiXCR on the multiplex PCR reads and lists one entry per CDR3 protein. The table lists 650,000 to 800,000 distinct CDR3 sequences, 45% of them singletons. Diagnoses were established using clinical symptoms, serum thyroxine and TRAb, thyroid ultrasound and orbital computed tomography. Findings and caveats of the study: Ophthalmopathy and stable hyperthyroidism were told apart by a 13 V-J model.

Germline values: CDR1 DFQATT, CDR2 SNEGSKA (reference sequence). The CDR3 is 11 amino acids. Concerning this clonotype: Its specificity is unknown. A junction end diverges from the germline sequence, so it may reflect a read error.

The TCR originated in an adult man with Graves' disease, either hyperthyroidism or ophthalmopathy (not recorded which). The sequencing sample was made of peripheral blood or thyroid tissue (not recorded which). This chain uses TRBV20-1 with TRBJ2-5; possibly TRBD1 for D (6 bases). The CDR3 sequence is CSAHSTGFGGF. CDR3 nucleotide sequence: TGCAGTGCCCACTCAACAGGGTTTGGGGGCTTC.